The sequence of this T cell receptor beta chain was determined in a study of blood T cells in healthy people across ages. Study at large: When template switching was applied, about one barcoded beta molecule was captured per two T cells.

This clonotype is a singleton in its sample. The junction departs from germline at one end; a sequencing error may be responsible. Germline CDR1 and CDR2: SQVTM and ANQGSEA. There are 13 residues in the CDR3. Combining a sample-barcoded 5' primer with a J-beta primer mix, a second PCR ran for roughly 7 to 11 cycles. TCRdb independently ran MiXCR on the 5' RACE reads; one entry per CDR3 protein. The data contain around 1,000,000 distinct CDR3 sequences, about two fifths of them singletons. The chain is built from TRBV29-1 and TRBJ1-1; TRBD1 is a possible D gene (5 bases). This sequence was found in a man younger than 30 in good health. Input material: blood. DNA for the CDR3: TGCAGCGGCCGGGGACGGATGAACGCTGAAGCTTTCTTT. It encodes CSGRGRMNAEAFF.